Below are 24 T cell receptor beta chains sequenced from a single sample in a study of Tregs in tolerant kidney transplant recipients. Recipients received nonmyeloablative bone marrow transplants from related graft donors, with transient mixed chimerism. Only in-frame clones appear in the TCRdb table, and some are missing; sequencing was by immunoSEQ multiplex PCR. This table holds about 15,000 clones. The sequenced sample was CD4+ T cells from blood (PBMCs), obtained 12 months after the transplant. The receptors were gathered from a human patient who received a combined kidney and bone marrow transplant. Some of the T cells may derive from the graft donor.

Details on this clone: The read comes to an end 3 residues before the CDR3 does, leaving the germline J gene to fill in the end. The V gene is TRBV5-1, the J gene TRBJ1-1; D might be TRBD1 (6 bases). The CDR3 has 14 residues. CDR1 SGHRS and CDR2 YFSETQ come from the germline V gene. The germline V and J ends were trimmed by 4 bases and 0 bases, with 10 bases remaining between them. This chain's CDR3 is CASSGQSLNTEAFF. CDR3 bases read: TGCGCCAGCAGCGGACAGAGTTTGAACACTGAA.

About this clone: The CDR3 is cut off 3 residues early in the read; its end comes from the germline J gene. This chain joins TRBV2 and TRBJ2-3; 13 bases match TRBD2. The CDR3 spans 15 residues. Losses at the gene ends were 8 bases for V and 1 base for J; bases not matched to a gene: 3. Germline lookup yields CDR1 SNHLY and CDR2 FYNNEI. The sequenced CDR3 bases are TGTGCCAGCGGAGGACTAGCGGGAGGCACAGATACG. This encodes CASGGLAGGTDT. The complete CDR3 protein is CASGGLAGGTDTQYF.

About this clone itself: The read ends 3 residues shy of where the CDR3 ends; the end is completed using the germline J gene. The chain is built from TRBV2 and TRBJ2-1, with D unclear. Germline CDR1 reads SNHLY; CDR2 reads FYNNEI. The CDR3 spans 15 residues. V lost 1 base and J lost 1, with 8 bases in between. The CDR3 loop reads CASSEDTNSYNEQFF. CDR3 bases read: TGTGCCAGCAGTGAAGATACAAATTCCTACAATGAG.

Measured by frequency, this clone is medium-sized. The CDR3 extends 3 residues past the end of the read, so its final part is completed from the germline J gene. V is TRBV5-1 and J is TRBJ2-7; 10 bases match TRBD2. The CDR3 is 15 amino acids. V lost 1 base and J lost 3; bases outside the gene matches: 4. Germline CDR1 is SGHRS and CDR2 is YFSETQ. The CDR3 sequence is CASSLLASGSYEQYF. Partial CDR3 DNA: TGCGCCAGCAGCTTGTTGGCTAGCGGGAGCTACGAG. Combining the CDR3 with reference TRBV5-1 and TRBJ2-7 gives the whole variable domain KAGVTQTPRYLIKTRGQQVTLSCSPISGHRSVSWYQQTPGQGLQFLFEYFSETQRNKGNFPGRFSGRQFSNSRSEMNVSTLELGDSALYLCASSLLASGSYEQYFGPGTRLTVT.

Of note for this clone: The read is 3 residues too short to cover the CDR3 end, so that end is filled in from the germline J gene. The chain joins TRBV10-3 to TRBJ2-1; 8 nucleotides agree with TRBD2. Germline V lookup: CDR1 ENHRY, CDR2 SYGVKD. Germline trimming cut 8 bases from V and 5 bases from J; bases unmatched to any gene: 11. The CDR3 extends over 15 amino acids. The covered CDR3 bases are TGTGCCATCGCCCGTAGCGGGAAGCTGCACAATGAG. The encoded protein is CAIARSGKLHNE. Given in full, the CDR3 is CAIARSGKLHNEQFF.

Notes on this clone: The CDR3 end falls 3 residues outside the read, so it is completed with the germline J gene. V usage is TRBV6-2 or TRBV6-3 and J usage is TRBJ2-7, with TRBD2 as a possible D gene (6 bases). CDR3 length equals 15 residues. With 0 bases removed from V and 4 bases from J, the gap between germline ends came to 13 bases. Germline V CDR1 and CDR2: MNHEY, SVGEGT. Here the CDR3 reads CASSYSTLALYEQYF. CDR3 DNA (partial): TGTGCCAGCAGTTACTCGACCCTAGCGCTATACGAG.

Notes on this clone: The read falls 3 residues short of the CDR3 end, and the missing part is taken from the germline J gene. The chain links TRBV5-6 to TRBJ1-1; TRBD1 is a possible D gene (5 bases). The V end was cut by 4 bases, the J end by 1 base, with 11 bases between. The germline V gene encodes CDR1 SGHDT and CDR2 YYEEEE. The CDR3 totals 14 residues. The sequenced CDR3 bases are TGTGCCAGCAGCCGGCCCGACAGGAACACTGAA. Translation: CASSRPDRNTE. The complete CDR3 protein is CASSRPDRNTEAFF.

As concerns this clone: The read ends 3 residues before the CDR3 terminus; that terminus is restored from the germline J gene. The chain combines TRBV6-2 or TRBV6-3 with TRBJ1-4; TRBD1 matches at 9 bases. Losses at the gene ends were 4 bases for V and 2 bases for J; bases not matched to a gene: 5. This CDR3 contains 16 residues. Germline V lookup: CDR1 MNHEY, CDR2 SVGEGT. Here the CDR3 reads CASSFPGQGTNEKLFF. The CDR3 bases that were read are TGTGCCAGCAGTTTCCCGGGACAGGGCACTAATGAAAAA.

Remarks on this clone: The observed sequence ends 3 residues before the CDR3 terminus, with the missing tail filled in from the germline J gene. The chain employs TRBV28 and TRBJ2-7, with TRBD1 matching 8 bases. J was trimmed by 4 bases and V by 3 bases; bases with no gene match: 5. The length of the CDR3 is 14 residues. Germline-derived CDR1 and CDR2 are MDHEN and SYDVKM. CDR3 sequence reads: CASSFAGGKYEQYF. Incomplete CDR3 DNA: TGTGCCAGCAGTTTTGCAGGGGGCAAGTACGAG.

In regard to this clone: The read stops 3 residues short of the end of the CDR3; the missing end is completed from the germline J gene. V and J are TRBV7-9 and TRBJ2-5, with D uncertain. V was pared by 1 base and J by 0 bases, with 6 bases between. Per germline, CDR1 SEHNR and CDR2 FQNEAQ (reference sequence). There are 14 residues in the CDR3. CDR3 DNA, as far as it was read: TGTGCCAGCAGCTTAGAAAGGTACCAAGAGACC. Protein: CASSLERYQET. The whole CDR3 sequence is CASSLERYQETQYF.

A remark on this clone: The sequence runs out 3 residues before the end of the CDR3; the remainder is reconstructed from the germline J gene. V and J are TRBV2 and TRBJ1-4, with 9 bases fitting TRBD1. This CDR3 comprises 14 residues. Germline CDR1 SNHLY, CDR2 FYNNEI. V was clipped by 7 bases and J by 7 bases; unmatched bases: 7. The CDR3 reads CASKGTGRAEKLFF. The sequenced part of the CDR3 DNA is TGTGCCAGCAAGGGGACAGGGAGGGCTGAAAAA. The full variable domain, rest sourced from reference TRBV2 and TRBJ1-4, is EPEVTQTPSHQVTQMGQEVILRCVPISNHLYFYWYRQILGQKVEFLVSFYNNEISEKSEIFDDQFSVERPDGSNFTLKIRSTKLEDSAMYFCASKGTGRAEKLFFGSGTQLSVL.

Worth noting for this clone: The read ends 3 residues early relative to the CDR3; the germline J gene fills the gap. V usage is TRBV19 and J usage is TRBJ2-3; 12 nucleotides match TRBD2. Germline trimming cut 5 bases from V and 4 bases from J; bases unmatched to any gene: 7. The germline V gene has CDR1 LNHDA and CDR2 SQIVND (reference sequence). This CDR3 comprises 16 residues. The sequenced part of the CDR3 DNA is TGTGCCAGTAGTCCGGAACGACTAGCGGGGGCAGATACG. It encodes CASSPERLAGADT. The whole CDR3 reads CASSPERLAGADTQYF.

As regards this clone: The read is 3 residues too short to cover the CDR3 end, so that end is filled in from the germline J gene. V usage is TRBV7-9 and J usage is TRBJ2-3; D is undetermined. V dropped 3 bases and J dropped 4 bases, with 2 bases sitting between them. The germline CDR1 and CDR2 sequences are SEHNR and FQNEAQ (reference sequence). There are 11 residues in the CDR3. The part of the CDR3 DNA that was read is TGTGCCAGCAGCTTCTCAGATACG. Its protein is CASSFSDT. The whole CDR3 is CASSFSDTQYF.

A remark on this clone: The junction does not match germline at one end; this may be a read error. CDR3 sequence: CARSSVAYEQYF. The covered CDR3 bases are TGTGCCCGCAGTTCAGTTGCATACGAG. The chain employs TRBV2 and TRBJ2-7; D not certain. The read finishes 3 residues shy of the CDR3 end, and the germline J gene is used to complete it. This CDR3 comprises 12 residues. CDR1 is SNHLY and CDR2 is FYNNEI in the germline V gene.

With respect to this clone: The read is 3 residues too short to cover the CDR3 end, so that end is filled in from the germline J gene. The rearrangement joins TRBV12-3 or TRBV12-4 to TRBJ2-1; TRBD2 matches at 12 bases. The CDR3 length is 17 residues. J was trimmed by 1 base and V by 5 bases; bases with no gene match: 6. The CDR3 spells CASSLSTSGGSYNEQFF. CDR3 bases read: TGTGCCAGCAGTCTCTCGACTAGCGGGGGATCCTACAATGAG.

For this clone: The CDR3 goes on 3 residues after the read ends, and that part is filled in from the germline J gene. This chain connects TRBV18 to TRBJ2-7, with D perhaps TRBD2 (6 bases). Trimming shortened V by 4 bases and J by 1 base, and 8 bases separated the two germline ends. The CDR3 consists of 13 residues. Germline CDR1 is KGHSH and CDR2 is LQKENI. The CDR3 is CASSHGTSYEQYF. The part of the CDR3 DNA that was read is TGTGCCAGCTCACATGGGACTTCCTACGAG.

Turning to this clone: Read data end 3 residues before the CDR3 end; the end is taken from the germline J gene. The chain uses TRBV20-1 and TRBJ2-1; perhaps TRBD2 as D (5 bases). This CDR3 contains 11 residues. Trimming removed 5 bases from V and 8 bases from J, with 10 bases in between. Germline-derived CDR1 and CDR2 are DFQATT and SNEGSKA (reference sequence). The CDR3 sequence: CSALLVYEQFF. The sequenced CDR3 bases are TGCAGTGCTCTACTAGTATATGAG.

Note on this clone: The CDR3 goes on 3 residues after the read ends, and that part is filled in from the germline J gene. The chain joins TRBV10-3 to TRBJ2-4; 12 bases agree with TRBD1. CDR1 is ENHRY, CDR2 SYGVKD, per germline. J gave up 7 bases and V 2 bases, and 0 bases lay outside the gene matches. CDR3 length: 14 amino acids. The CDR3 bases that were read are TGTGCCATCAGTGAGGGGACAGGGGGCAACATT. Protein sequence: CAISEGTGGNI. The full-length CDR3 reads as CAISEGTGGNIQYF.

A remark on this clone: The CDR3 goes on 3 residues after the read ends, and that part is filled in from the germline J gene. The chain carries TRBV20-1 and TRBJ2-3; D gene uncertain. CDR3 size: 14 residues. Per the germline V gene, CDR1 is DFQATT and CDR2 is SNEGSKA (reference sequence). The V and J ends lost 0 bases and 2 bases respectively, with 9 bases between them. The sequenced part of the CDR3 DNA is TGCAGTGCTAGAGATTACCGGTTCACAGATACG. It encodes CSARDYRFTDT. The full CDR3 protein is CSARDYRFTDTQYF.

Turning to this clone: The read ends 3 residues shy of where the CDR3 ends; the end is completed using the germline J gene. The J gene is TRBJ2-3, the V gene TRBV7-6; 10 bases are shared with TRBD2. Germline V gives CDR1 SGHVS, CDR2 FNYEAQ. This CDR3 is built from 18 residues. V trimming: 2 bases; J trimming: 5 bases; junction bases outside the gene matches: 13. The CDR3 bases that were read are TGTGCCAGCAGCTTAAGGCCTTTCGCTAGCGGGGGAGGAGATACG. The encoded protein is CASSLRPFASGGGDT. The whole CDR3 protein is CASSLRPFASGGGDTQYF.

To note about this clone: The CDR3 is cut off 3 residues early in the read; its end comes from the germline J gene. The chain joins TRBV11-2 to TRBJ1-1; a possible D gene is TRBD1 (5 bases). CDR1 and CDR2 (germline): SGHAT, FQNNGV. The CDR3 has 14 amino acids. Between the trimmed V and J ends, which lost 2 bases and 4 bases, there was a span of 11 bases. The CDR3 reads CASSLRVRATEAFF. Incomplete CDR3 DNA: TGTGCCAGCAGCTTAAGGGTCAGGGCCACTGAA.

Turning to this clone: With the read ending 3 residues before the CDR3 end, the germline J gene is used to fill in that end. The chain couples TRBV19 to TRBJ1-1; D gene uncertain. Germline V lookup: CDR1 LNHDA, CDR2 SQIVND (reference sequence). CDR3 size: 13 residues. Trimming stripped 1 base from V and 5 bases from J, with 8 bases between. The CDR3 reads CASSIVQETEAFF. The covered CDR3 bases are TGTGCCAGTAGTATAGTTCAGGAAACTGAA.

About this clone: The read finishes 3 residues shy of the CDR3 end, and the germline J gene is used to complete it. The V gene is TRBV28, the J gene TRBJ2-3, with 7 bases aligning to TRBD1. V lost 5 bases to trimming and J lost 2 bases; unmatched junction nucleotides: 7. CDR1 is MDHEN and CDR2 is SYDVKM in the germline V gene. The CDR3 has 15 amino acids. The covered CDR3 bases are TGTGCCAGCAGTCGGACAGGCCCTCCCACAGATACG. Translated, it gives CASSRTGPPTDT. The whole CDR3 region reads CASSRTGPPTDTQYF.

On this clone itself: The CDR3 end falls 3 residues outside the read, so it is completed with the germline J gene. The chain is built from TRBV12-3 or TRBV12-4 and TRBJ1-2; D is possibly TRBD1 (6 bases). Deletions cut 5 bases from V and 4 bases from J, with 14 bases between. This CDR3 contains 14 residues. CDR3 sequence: CASSPTGIRYGYTF. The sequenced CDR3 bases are TGTGCCAGCAGTCCAACAGGGATTCGCTATGGC.